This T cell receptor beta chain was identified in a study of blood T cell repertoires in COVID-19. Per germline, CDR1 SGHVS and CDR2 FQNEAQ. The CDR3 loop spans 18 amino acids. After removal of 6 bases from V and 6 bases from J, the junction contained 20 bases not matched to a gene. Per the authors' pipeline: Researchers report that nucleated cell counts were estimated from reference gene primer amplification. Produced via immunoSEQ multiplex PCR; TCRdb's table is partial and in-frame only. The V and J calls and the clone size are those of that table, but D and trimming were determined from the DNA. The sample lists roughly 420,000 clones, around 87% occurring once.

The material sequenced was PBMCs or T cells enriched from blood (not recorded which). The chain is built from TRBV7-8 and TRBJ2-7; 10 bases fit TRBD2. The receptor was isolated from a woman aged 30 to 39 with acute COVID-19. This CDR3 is CASSITGTSVPGKGEQYF. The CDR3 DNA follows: TGTGCCAGCAGTATCACCGGGACTAGCGTTCCAGGGAAGGGCGAGCAGTACTTC.